This TCR beta chain was retrieved from a study of blood T cell repertoires in COVID-19. Study background: COVID-19 samples from acute and convalescent phases originated in the United States, Italy and Spain. Sources were T cells, B-cell-depleted T cells, or PBMCs; the material itself was cDNA or gDNA.

As originally analysed: The authors estimated nucleated cell counts from reference gene primer amplification. Profiling relied on immunoSEQ multiplex PCR, and the TCRdb table lists in-frame clones only, not all of them. V and J calls and clone size are as listed in that table; D and trimming were resolved from the DNA. The data hold some 140,000 clones, with around three quarters observed a single time. CDR1 SGHNT and CDR2 YYREEE come from the germline V gene (reference sequence). With V trimmed by 4 bases and J by 8 bases, 5 bases remained unmatched. The CDR3 has 14 residues. The TCR comes from an elderly man with acute or convalescent COVID-19. V usage is TRBV5-4 and J usage is TRBJ1-4, with 10 bases that match TRBD1. Sequencing was done on a sample of peripheral blood. The CDR3 spells CASSPPGQGEKLFF. CDR3 DNA: TGTGCCAGCAGCCCACCGGGACAGGGGGAAAAACTGTTTTTT.